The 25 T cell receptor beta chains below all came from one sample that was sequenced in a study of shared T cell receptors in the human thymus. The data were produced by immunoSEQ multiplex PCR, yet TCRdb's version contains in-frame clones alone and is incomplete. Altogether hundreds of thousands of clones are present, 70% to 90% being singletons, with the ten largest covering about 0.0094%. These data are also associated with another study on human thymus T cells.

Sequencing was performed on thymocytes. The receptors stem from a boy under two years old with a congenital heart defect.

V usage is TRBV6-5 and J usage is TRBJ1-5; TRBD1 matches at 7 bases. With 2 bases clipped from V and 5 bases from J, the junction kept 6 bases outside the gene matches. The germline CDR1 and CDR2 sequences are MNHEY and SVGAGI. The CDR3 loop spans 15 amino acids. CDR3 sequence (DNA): TGTGCCAGCAGTTACCCTGGACAGGAACATCAGCCCCAGCATTTT. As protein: CASSYPGQEHQPQHF.

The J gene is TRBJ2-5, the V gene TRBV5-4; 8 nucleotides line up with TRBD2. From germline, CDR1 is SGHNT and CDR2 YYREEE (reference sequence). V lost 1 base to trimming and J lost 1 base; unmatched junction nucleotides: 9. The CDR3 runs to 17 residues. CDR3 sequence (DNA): TGTGCCAGCAGCTTGAATTCGGTGCGGGGGGCCCAAGAGACCCAGTACTTC. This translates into CASSLNSVRGAQETQYF.

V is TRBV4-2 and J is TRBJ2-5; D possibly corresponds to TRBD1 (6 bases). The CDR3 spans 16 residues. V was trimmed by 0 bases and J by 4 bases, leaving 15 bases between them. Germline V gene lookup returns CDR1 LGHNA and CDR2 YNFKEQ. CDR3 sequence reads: CASSQDSQRGGETQYF. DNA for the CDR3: TGTGCCAGCAGCCAAGATTCACAGCGAGGGGGAGAGACCCAGTACTTC.

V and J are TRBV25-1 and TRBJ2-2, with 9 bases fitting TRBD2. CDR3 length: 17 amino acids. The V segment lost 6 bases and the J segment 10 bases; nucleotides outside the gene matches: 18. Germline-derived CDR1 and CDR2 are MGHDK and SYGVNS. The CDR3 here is CASSAGGGRAVVEELFF. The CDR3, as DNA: TGTGCCAGCAGCGCTGGGGGCGGGAGGGCTGTAGTTGAGGAGCTGTTTTTT.

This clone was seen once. This CDR3 is CASSQRGERETQYF. The CDR3 DNA is TGTGCCAGCAGCCAGCGCGGGGAGAGGGAGACCCAGTACTTC. V gene TRBV14 combines with J gene TRBJ2-5, with D possibly matching TRBD2 (6 bases). Germline V gene data show CDR1 as SGHDN and CDR2 as FVKESK. The CDR3 is 14 amino acids. V lost 3 bases, J lost 5 bases, and 13 bases lay in between.

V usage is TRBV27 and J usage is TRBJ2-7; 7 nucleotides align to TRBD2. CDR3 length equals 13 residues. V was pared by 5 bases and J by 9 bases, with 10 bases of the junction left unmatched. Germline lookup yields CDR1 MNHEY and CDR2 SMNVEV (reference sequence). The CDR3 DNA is TGTGCCAGCAGTCCAAGACTAGCCCGGGCGCAGTACTTC. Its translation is CASSPRLARAQYF.

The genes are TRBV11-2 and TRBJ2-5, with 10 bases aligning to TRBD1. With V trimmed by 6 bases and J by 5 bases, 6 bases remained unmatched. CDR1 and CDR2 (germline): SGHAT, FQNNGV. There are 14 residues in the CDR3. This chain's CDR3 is CASRRGQGPETQYF. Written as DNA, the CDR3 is TGTGCCAGCAGACGGGGACAGGGGCCTGAGACCCAGTACTTC.

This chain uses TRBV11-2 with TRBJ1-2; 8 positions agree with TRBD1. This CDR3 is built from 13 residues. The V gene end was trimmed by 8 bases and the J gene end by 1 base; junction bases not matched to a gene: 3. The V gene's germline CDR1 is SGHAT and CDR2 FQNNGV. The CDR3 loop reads CASGQGHNYGYTF. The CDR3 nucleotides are TGTGCCAGCGGACAGGGCCATAACTATGGCTACACCTTC.

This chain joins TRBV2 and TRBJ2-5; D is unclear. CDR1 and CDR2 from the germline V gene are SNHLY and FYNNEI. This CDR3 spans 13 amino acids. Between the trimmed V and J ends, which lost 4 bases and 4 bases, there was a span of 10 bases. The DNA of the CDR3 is TGTGCCAGCAGTGGGTCCGGTCTAGAGACCCAGTACTTC. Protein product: CASSGSGLETQYF. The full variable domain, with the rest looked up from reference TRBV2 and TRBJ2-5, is EPEVTQTPSHQVTQMGQEVILRCVPISNHLYFYWYRQILGQKVEFLVSFYNNEISEKSEIFDDQFSVERPDGSNFTLKIRSTKLEDSAMYFCASSGSGLETQYFGPGTRLLVL.

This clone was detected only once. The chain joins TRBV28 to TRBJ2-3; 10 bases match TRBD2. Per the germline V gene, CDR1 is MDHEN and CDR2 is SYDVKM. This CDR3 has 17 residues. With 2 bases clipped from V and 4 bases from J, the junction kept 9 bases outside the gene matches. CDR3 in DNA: TGTGCCAGCAGTTTAGTAGCTAGCGGGAGAGGGGCAGATACGCAGTATTTT. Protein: CASSLVASGRGADTQYF.

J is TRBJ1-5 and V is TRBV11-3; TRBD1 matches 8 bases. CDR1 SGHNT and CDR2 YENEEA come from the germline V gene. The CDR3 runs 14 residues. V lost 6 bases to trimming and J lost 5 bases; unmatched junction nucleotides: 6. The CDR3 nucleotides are TGTGCCAGCAGACATCGGACAGGGCATCAGCCCCAGCATTTT. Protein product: CASRHRTGHQPQHF.

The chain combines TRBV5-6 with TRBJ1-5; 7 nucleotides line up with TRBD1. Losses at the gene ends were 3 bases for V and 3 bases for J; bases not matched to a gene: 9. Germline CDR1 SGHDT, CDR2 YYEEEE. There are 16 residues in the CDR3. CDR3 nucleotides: TGTGCCAGCAGCTCGGGTAGACAGGGCATCAATCAGCCCCAGCATTTT. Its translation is CASSSGRQGINQPQHF.

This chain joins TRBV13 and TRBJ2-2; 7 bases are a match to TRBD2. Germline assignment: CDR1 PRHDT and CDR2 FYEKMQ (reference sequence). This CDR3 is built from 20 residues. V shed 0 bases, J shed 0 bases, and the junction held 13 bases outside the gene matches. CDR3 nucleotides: TGTGCCAGCAGCTTAGGTCTCGGGGTGTCTAGCGGTTCGAACACCGGGGAGCTGTTTTTT. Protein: CASSLGLGVSSGSNTGELFF.

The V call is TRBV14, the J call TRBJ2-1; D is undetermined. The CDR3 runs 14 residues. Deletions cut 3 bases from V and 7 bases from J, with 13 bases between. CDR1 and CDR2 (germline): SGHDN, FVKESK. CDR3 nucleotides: TGTGCCAGCAGCCATAATGGTAACGGGAATGAGCAGTTCTTC. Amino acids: CASSHNGNGNEQFF.

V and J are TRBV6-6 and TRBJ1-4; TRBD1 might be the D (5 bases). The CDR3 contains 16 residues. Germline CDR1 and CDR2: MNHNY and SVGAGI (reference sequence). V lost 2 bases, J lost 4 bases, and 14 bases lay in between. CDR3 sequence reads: CASSYARGGVNEKLFF. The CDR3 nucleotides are TGTGCCAGCAGTTACGCGCGGGGAGGGGTTAATGAAAAACTGTTTTTT.

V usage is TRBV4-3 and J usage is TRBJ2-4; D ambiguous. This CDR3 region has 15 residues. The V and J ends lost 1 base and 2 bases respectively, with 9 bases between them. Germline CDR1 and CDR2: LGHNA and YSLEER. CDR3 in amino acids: CASSQVKESKNIQYF. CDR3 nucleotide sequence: TGCGCCAGCAGCCAAGTGAAGGAGTCCAAAAACATTCAGTACTTC.

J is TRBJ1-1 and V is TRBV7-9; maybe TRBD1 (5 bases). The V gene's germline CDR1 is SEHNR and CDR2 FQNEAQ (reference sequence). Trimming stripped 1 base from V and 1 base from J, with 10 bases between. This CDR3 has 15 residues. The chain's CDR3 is CASSLVGRENTEAFF. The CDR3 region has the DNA TGTGCCAGCAGCTTAGTAGGCAGGGAGAACACTGAAGCTTTCTTT.

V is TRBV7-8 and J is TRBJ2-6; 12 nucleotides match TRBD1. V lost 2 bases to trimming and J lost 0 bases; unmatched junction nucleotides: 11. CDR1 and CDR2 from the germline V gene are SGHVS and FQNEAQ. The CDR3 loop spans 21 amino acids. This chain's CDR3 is CASSLFIGTGGSASGANVLTF. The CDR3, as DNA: TGTGCCAGCAGCTTATTTATAGGGACAGGGGGCTCTGCCTCTGGGGCCAACGTCCTGACTTTC.

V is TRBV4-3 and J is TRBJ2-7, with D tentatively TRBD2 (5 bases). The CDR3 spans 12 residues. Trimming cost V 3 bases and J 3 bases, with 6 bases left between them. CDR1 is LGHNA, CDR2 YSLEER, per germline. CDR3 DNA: TGCGCCAGCAGCCAGAGCGGCTACGAGCAGTACTTC. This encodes CASSQSGYEQYF.

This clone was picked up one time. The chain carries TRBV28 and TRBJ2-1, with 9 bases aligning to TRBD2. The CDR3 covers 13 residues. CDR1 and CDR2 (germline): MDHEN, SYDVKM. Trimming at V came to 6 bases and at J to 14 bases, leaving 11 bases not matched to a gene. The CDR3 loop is CASSPPVAGVKFF. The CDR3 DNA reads TGTGCCAGCAGCCCCCCGGTAGCGGGAGTTAAGTTCTTC.

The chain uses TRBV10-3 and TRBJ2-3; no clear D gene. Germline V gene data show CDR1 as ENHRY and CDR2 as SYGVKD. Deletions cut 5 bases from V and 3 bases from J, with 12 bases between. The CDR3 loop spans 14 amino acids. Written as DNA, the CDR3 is TGTGCCATCAGTTCCCTAAACTCGACAGATACGCAGTATTTT. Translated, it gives CAISSLNSTDTQYF.

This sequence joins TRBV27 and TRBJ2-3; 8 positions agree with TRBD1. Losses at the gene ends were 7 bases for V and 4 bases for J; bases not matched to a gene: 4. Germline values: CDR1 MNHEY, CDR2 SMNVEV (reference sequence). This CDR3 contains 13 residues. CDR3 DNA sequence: TGTGCCAGCAACAGGGGGTCCGCAGATACGCAGTATTTT. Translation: CASNRGSADTQYF.

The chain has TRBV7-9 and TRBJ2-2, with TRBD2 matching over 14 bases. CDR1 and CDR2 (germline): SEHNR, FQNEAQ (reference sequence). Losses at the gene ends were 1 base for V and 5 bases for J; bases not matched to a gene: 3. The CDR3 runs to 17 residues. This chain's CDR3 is CASSLGLAGGRTGELFF. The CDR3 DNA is TGTGCCAGCAGCTTAGGACTAGCGGGAGGGCGGACCGGGGAGCTGTTTTTT.

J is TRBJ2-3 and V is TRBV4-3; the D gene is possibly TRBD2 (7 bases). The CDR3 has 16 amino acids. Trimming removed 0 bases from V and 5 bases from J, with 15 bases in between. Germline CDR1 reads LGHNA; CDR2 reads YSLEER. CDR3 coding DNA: TGCGCCAGCAGCCAAGATCGGGGGGCTTTAGGAGATACGCAGTATTTT. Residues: CASSQDRGALGDTQYF.

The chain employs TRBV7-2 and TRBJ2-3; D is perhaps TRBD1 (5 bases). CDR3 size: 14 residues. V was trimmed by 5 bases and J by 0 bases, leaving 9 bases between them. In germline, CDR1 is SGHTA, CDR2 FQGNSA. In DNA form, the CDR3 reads TGTGCCAGCAGCACAAAGGGGAGCACAGATACGCAGTATTTT. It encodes CASSTKGSTDTQYF. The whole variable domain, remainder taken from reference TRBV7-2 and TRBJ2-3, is GAGVSQSPSNKVTEKGKDVELRCDPISGHTALYWYRQSLGQGLEFLIYFQGNSAPDKSGLPSDRFSAERTGGSVSTLTIQRTQQEDSAVYLCASSTKGSTDTQYFGPGTRLTVL.